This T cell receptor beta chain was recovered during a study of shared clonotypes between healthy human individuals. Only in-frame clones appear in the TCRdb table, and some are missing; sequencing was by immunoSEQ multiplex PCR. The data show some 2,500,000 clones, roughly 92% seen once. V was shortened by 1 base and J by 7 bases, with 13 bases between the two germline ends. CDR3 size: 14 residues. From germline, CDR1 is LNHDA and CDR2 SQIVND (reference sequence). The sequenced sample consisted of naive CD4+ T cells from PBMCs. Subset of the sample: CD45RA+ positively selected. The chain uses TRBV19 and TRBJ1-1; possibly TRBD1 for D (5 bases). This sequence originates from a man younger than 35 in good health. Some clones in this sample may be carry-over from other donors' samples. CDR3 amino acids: CASSIGPGMSEAFF. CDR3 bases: TGTGCCAGTAGTATAGGCCCAGGGATGAGTGAAGCTTTCTTT.